Following are 18 T cell receptor beta chains from one sample sequenced in a study of PD-1 blockade in classical Hodgkin lymphoma. All the patients suffered relapse after autologous stem cell transplantation, and brentuximab vedotin exposure differed. The table came from immunoSEQ multiplex PCR; TCRdb's copy has only in-frame clones and leaves some out. The sample gives about 9,600 clones, 80% to 95% of which show up once; 13% to 15% is in the top ten. The material was peripheral blood mononuclear cells (PBMCs), obtained at baseline. All receptors derive from a human donor with classical Hodgkin lymphoma.

The rearrangement uses TRBV7-9 and TRBJ2-7; TRBD2 matches at 8 bases. In germline, CDR1 is SEHNR, CDR2 FQNEAQ (reference sequence). This CDR3 contains 16 residues. V trimming: 2 bases; J trimming: 1 base; junction bases outside the gene matches: 7. The CDR3 DNA reads TGTGCCAGCAGCTTACCTACTAGCGGTGGTTCCTACGAGCAGTACTTC. This sequence encodes CASSLPTSGGSYEQYF. Combining the CDR3 with reference TRBV7-9 and TRBJ2-7 gives the whole variable domain DTGVSQNPRHKITKRGQNVTFRCDPISEHNRLYWYRQTLGQGPEFLTYFQNEAQLEKSRLLSDRFSAERPKGSFSTLEIQRTEQGDSAMYLCASSLPTSGGSYEQYFGPGTRLTVT.

This chain uses TRBV5-1 with TRBJ2-7; 14 nucleotides match TRBD2. J was trimmed by 6 bases and V by 1 base; bases with no gene match: 3. Per germline, CDR1 SGHRS and CDR2 YFSETQ. The CDR3 sequence is 15 residues long. The CDR3 loop is CASSLFGLAGGEQYF. CDR3 bases: TGCGCCAGCAGCTTGTTTGGACTAGCGGGAGGCGAGCAGTACTTC.

This clone was counted only a few times. The rearrangement joins TRBV19 to TRBJ2-5; D may match TRBD1 or TRBD2 (6 bases each). This CDR3 is 14 amino acids long. Germline V gives CDR1 LNHDA, CDR2 SQIVND (reference sequence). Trimming pared 1 base from V and 4 bases from J, leaving 10 bases between. Here the CDR3 reads CASSIVGGLETQYF. The CDR3 DNA reads as TGTGCCAGTAGTATAGTAGGGGGGCTAGAGACCCAGTACTTC.

V is TRBV7-3 and J is TRBJ2-3; 9 nucleotides agree with TRBD2. The germline gives CDR1 SGHTA, CDR2 FQGTGA. The CDR3 has 15 residues. The V and J ends lost 3 bases and 5 bases, in that order; junction bases with no gene match: 6. The chain's CDR3 is CASSFSGRMRDTQYF. CDR3 in DNA: TGTGCCAGCAGCTTTAGCGGGAGAATGAGAGATACGCAGTATTTT.

This clone was seen more than once but under ten times. The chain couples TRBV7-2 to TRBJ1-2, with D possibly being TRBD1 (6 bases). The CDR3 spans 14 residues. V was pared by 5 bases and J by 4 bases, with 14 bases between. The V gene's germline CDR1 is SGHTA and CDR2 FQGNSA. CDR3 nucleotide sequence: TGTGCCAGCAGCCCCCTGGACAGTCTCTATGGCTACACCTTC. Protein sequence: CASSPLDSLYGYTF.

The rearrangement links TRBV6-4 to TRBJ2-3; TRBD2 matches 8 bases. Germline V gene lookup returns CDR1 MRHNA and CDR2 SNTAGT. The CDR3 sequence is 16 residues long. V lost 3 bases, J lost 2 bases, and 7 bases stayed unmatched. The CDR3 region has the DNA TGTGCCAGCAGTGATGCGGCGGGAGGCCCCACAGATACGCAGTATTTT. This codes for CASSDAAGGPTDTQYF.

This clone rates as medium-sized. V gene TRBV28 combines with J gene TRBJ1-1, with D perhaps TRBD1 (6 bases). This CDR3 contains 14 residues. V lost 4 bases and J lost 4, with 13 bases in between. Germline V gives CDR1 MDHEN, CDR2 SYDVKM. CDR3 region: CASSSAGDSTEAFF. DNA of the CDR3: TGTGCCAGCAGTTCTGCAGGGGATAGCACTGAAGCTTTCTTT.

The V gene is TRBV9, the J gene TRBJ2-7; no reliable D call. This CDR3 region has 14 residues. Trimming cost V 4 bases and J 0 bases, with 11 bases left between them. Germline loops: CDR1 SGDLS, CDR2 YYNGEE. The CDR3 DNA is TGTGCCAGCAGCCCAACTTTAAGCTCCTACGAGCAGTACTTC. Its translation: CASSPTLSSYEQYF.

The V gene is TRBV4-2, the J gene TRBJ2-3; D may be TRBD1 or TRBD2 (5 bases each). The CDR3 totals 14 residues. Germline loops: CDR1 LGHNA, CDR2 YNFKEQ. Between the trimmed V and J ends, which lost 2 bases and 2 bases, there was a span of 8 bases. In DNA, the CDR3 is TGTGCCAGCAGCCAAATGGGGGTCACAGATACGCAGTATTTT. Translated: CASSQMGVTDTQYF.

The chain uses TRBV5-5 and TRBJ2-7; 9 bases agree with TRBD2. This CDR3 is 15 amino acids long. The trim removed 0 bases at V and 3 bases at J, leaving 4 bases unmatched. Germline V gene sequence: CDR1 SGHKS, CDR2 YYEKEE (reference sequence). This CDR3 is CASSLGAGGGYEQYF. The CDR3 DNA reads TGTGCCAGCAGCTTGGGAGCGGGAGGAGGCTACGAGCAGTACTTC.

The chain couples TRBV27 to TRBJ2-1, with 14 bases lining up with TRBD2. Germline V gene lookup returns CDR1 MNHEY and CDR2 SMNVEV (reference sequence). Germline trimming cut 2 bases from V and 9 bases from J; bases unmatched to any gene: 6. This CDR3 contains 16 residues. CDR3 protein: CASSLMGLAGVFEQFF. In DNA form, the CDR3 reads TGTGCCAGCAGTTTAATGGGACTAGCGGGAGTGTTTGAGCAGTTCTTC.

This clone occurred once. The J gene is TRBJ2-4, the V gene TRBV9; 11 positions match TRBD1. The V gene end was trimmed by 3 bases and the J gene end by 3 bases; junction bases not matched to a gene: 8. Germline V lookup: CDR1 SGDLS, CDR2 YYNGEE. This CDR3 is 17 amino acids long. The CDR3 reads CASSDGTGGWGKNIQYF. The CDR3 DNA reads as TGTGCCAGCAGCGACGGGACAGGGGGATGGGGCAAAAACATTCAGTACTTC. The whole variable domain, filled in from reference TRBV9 and TRBJ2-4, reads DSGVTQTPKHLITATGQRVTLRCSPRSGDLSVYWYQQSLDQGLQFLIQYYNGEERAKGNILERFSAQQFPDLHSELNLSSLELGDSALYFCASSDGTGGWGKNIQYFGAGTRLSVL.

The V gene is TRBV9, the J gene TRBJ2-7; 7 bases align to TRBD1. This CDR3 has 15 amino acids. Germline CDR1 reads SGDLS; CDR2 reads YYNGEE. The V segment lost 7 bases and the J segment 2 bases; nucleotides outside the gene matches: 12. DNA for the CDR3: TGTGCCAGCGCATTGAGACCGGGACAGCCCTACGAGCAGTACTTC. It encodes CASALRPGQPYEQYF. Based on the CDR3 plus reference TRBV9 and TRBJ2-7, the full variable domain is DSGVTQTPKHLITATGQRVTLRCSPRSGDLSVYWYQQSLDQGLQFLIQYYNGEERAKGNILERFSAQQFPDLHSELNLSSLELGDSALYFCASALRPGQPYEQYFGPGTRLTVT.

V and J are TRBV5-6 and TRBJ1-1; tentative D call: TRBD1 (5 bases). The length of the CDR3 is 14 residues. V lost 6 bases, J lost 4 bases, and 16 bases lay in between. Per germline, CDR1 SGHDT and CDR2 YYEEEE. The CDR3 sequence: CASNTVGGGTEAFF. Written as DNA, the CDR3 is TGTGCCAGCAACACCGTGGGCGGGGGCACTGAAGCTTTCTTT. Combining the CDR3 with reference TRBV5-6 and TRBJ1-1 gives the whole variable domain DAGVTQSPTHLIKTRGQQVTLRCSPKSGHDTVSWYQQALGQGPQFIFQYYEEEERQRGNFPDRFSGHQFPNYSSELNVNALLLGDSALYLCASNTVGGGTEAFFGQGTRLTVV.

This clone has just one count. V usage is TRBV10-3 and J usage is TRBJ1-3; D ambiguous. Germline V gene lookup returns CDR1 ENHRY and CDR2 SYGVKD. The CDR3 extends over 16 amino acids. The V and J ends lost 2 bases and 4 bases respectively, with 15 bases between them. CDR3 DNA sequence: TGTGCCATCAGTGAGACGATAATAACTAGGGGAAACACCATATATTTT. Amino acids: CAISETIITRGNTIYF.

The genes are TRBV5-1 and TRBJ1-5; 7 bases map to TRBD1. The germline gives CDR1 SGHRS, CDR2 YFSETQ. The junction had 2 bases not matched to a gene; V was cut back by 0 bases and J by 2 bases. This CDR3 has 15 residues. CDR3 coding DNA: TGCGCCAGCAGCTTGGAAGGGGGCGGCAATCAGCCCCAGCATTTT. Protein sequence: CASSLEGGGNQPQHF.

The rearrangement uses TRBV19 and TRBJ1-3; D is unresolved. The germline gives CDR1 LNHDA, CDR2 SQIVND (reference sequence). V was shortened by 2 bases and J by 0 bases, with 17 bases between the two germline ends. The CDR3 spans 18 residues. CDR3 in DNA: TGTGCCAGTAGTATACGGGTTACGACTCCACTCTCTGGAAACACCATATATTTT. This translates into CASSIRVTTPLSGNTIYF.

The V call is TRBV2, the J call TRBJ1-5, with D possibly matching TRBD1 (5 bases). CDR1 SNHLY and CDR2 FYNNEI come from the germline V gene. The CDR3 covers 15 residues. Trimming stripped 8 bases from V and 4 bases from J, with 18 bases between. The CDR3 sequence is CASAKTGTENQPQHF. For the CDR3, the DNA is TGTGCCAGCGCAAAAACCGGGACGGAGAATCAGCCCCAGCATTTT.